Following are 8 T cell receptor beta chains from one sample sequenced in a study of shared clonotypes between healthy human individuals. Measured with immunoSEQ multiplex PCR; TCRdb has only the in-frame clones, and not every one. In the table there are 650,000 to 700,000 clones, around 91% of which are singletons. Source material: memory CD8+ T cells from PBMCs. Subset in this sample: CD45RO+ cells pooled with CCR7-negative TemRA cells. Receptors were obtained from a man aged 18 to 29 in good health. Some clones in this sample may be carry-over from other donors' samples.

V is TRBV7-9 and J is TRBJ1-1, with 7 bases fitting TRBD1. V was pared by 6 bases and J by 5 bases, with 12 bases of the junction left unmatched. Germline assignment: CDR1 SEHNR and CDR2 FQNEAQ (reference sequence). The CDR3 totals 15 residues. The chain's CDR3 is CASRHEQGSWTEAFF. CDR3 DNA: TGTGCCAGCAGACACGAACAGGGGTCGTGGACTGAAGCTTTCTTT.

This clone was recorded a few times. The chain is built from TRBV29-1 and TRBJ2-5; 9 bases are a match to TRBD1. Near its end, the DNA agrees better with TRBJ2-7, so the J call may be wrong. The CDR3 consists of 14 residues. CDR1 and CDR2 from the germline V gene are SQVTM and ANQGSEA. CDR3 loop: CSVAGTGKSYEQYF. The CDR3 DNA sequence: TGCAGCGTTGCCGGGACAGGGAAATCCTACGAGCAGTACTTC.

The V call is TRBV28, the J call TRBJ2-7; perhaps TRBD2 as D (5 bases). The CDR3 contains 15 residues. CDR1 and CDR2 (germline): MDHEN, SYDVKM. Trimming shortened V by 5 bases and J by 2 bases, and 16 bases separated the two germline ends. The CDR3 is CASSPRATPPYEQYF. The CDR3, as DNA: TGTGCCAGCAGTCCGAGGGCTACCCCCCCCTACGAGCAGTACTTC. Using reference TRBV28 and TRBJ2-7 for the parts outside the CDR3, the full variable domain is DVKVTQSSRYLVKRTGEKVFLECVQDMDHENMFWYRQDPGLGLRLIYFSYDVKMKEKGDIPEGYSVSREKKERFSLILESASTNQTSMYLCASSPRATPPYEQYFGPGTRLTVT.

This chain links TRBV5-4 with TRBJ2-5, with 9 bases matching TRBD2. Germline loops: CDR1 SGHNT, CDR2 YYREEE (reference sequence). Losses at the gene ends were 4 bases for V and 0 bases for J; bases not matched to a gene: 10. The CDR3 loop spans 17 amino acids. The CDR3 region is CASSGGRDNIYQETQYF. CDR3 DNA: TGTGCCAGCAGCGGCGGGAGGGACAATATTTACCAAGAGACCCAGTACTTC.

V is TRBV5-4 and J is TRBJ2-1; 14 bases map to TRBD2. V shed 2 bases and J 8 bases; nucleotides not matched to a gene: 15. Germline loops: CDR1 SGHNT, CDR2 YYREEE (reference sequence). The CDR3 consists of 19 residues. CDR3 amino acids: CASSFRPWGTSGRSDEQFF. CDR3 bases: TGTGCCAGCAGCTTTCGCCCATGGGGGACTAGCGGGAGATCGGATGAGCAGTTCTTC.

This clone was seen a single time. The rearrangement uses TRBV7-8 and TRBJ2-7; D may correspond to TRBD1 or TRBD2 (5 bases each). V gave up 5 bases and J gave up 2 bases, with 13 bases separating them. The CDR3 covers 14 residues. Germline CDR1 reads SGHVS; CDR2 reads FQNEAQ. The CDR3 protein is CASSPRGYAYEQYF. CDR3 nucleotides: TGTGCCAGCAGCCCACGGGGCTACGCCTACGAGCAGTACTTC.

The V and J genes are TRBV5-5 and TRBJ1-2; no clear D gene. Per germline, CDR1 SGHKS and CDR2 YYEKEE (reference sequence). With 0 bases removed from V and 5 bases from J, the gap between germline ends came to 11 bases. The CDR3 loop spans 14 amino acids. The CDR3 DNA sequence: TGTGCCAGCAGCTTGGCCCGGGGTGTGTATGGCTACACCTTC. Translating it yields CASSLARGVYGYTF.

The chain employs TRBV27 and TRBJ2-7; TRBD1 is a possible D gene (5 bases). The germline V and J ends were trimmed by 3 bases and 0 bases, with 18 bases remaining between them. Germline loops: CDR1 MNHEY, CDR2 SMNVEV (reference sequence). The CDR3 is 17 amino acids. The DNA for the CDR3 is TGTGCCAGCAGTTTGGGGCCCGGCCAGGGTCTCTCCTACGAGCAGTACTTC. It specifies CASSLGPGQGLSYEQYF.